A selection of T cell receptor beta chains follows, all from one sample in a study of T cell clonotyping in hematopoietic cell transplantation. Libraries were prepared by immunoSEQ multiplex PCR; TCRdb keeps only in-frame clonotypes and omits some of them. The sample includes roughly 30,000 clones, around nine tenths of them seen just once. The sample here was PBMCs, taken 100 days after allogeneic stem cell transplant. The receptors were gathered from a female patient aged 50-65 years who had an allogeneic stem cell transplant from a related donor, so the T cells may come from the graft donor. Some clones in this sample may be carry-over from other donors' samples. CDR3s include the opening cysteine and the closing phenylalanine or tryptophan.

len: 17; v_gene: TRBV5-4; j_gene: TRBJ2-7; CDR3aa: CASSLFTFDGPIYEQYF
len: 14; v_gene: TRBV2; j_gene: TRBJ1-2; CDR3aa: CASSEAGGGYGYTF
len: 13; v_gene: TRBV6-6; j_gene: TRBJ1-2; CDR3aa: CASIVTGGGGYTF
len: 15; v_gene: TRBV15; j_gene: TRBJ1-3; CDR3aa: CATSRDWSSGNTIYF
len: 15; v_gene: TRBV5-1; j_gene: TRBJ2-2; CDR3aa: CASSLSPANTGELFF
len: 19; v_gene: TRBV13; j_gene: TRBJ2-6; CDR3aa: CASSSPSGPSVPGANVLTF
len: 14; v_gene: TRBV10-3; j_gene: TRBJ1-2; CDR3aa: CAISAGQSNYGYTF
len: 15; v_gene: TRBV5-1; j_gene: TRBJ1-6; CDR3aa: CASSLMGQGESPLHF
len: 15; v_gene: TRBV6-1; j_gene: TRBJ1-5; CDR3aa: CASSETGVYNQPQHF
len: 18; v_gene: TRBV9; j_gene: TRBJ2-1; CDR3aa: CASSVVWTSGGGYNEQFF
len: 14; v_gene: TRBV19; j_gene: TRBJ2-5; CDR3aa: CASSIARGSETQYF
len: 17; v_gene: TRBV10-3; j_gene: TRBJ2-6; CDR3aa: CAINGDRGNSGANVLTF
len: 11; v_gene: TRBV2; j_gene: TRBJ2-7; CDR3aa: CASSIRYEQYF
len: 10; v_gene: TRBV20-1; j_gene: TRBJ1-2; CDR3aa: CSADAYGYTF
len: 13; v_gene: TRBV10-3; j_gene: TRBJ2-5; CDR3aa: CAIRGTGQETQYF
len: 16; v_gene: TRBV5-1; j_gene: TRBJ2-7; CDR3aa: CASSLEGGGLAREQYF
len: 14; v_gene: TRBV14; j_gene: TRBJ2-7; CDR3aa: CASSQGAGGYEQYF
len: 13; v_gene: TRBV6-5; j_gene: TRBJ2-3; CDR3aa: CASSWVPTDTQYF
len: 8; v_gene: TRBV19; j_gene: TRBJ2-7; CDR3aa: CGLYEQYF
len: 15; v_gene: TRBV6-5; j_gene: TRBJ1-2; CDR3aa: CASSGDRGVNYGYTF
len: 17; v_gene: TRBV5-1; j_gene: TRBJ2-5; CDR3aa: CASSSLILAGGQETQYF
len: 10; v_gene: TRBV20-1; j_gene: TRBJ1-2; CDR3aa: CSAETGGYTF
len: 16; v_gene: TRBV27; j_gene: TRBJ2-7; CDR3aa: CASSLGGPGTGNEQYF
len: 15; v_gene: TRBV2; j_gene: TRBJ1-1; CDR3aa: CASSEQGATNTEAFF
len: 14; v_gene: TRBV29-1; j_gene: TRBJ2-1; CDR3aa: CSVEEGGGPNEQFF
len: 15; v_gene: TRBV10-3; j_gene: TRBJ1-3; CDR3aa: CAISDAIDSGNTIYF
len: 12; v_gene: TRBV19; j_gene: TRBJ2-5; CDR3aa: CASSIDRGAQYF
len: 13; v_gene: TRBV28; j_gene: TRBJ2-5; CDR3aa: CASRRTIQETQYF
len: 14; v_gene: TRBV28; j_gene: TRBJ2-7; CDR3aa: CASSLYSPSYEQYF
len: 13; v_gene: TRBV30; j_gene: TRBJ1-1; CDR3aa: CAWSGQINTEAFF
len: 16; v_gene: TRBV4-3; j_gene: TRBJ1-3; CDR3aa: CASSQEAVSSGNTIYF
len: 14; v_gene: TRBV30; j_gene: TRBJ1-5; CDR3aa: CAWSGTVSNQPQHF
len: 12; v_gene: TRBV30; j_gene: TRBJ1-2; CDR3aa: CAWSRGQDGYTF
len: 15; v_gene: TRBV28; j_gene: TRBJ1-5; CDR3aa: CASDSGTGQNQPQHF
len: 13; v_gene: TRBV5-8; j_gene: TRBJ2-3; CDR3aa: CASSLEGTDTQYF
len: 14; v_gene: TRBV15; j_gene: TRBJ2-5; CDR3aa: CATSSGGGLETQYF
len: 14; v_gene: TRBV7-9; j_gene: TRBJ1-6; CDR3aa: CASSLEARVSPLHF
len: 16; v_gene: TRBV10-3; j_gene: TRBJ1-2; CDR3aa: CAISDAGGQPHYGYTF
len: 16; v_gene: TRBV5-5; j_gene: TRBJ1-3; CDR3aa: CASSLDLRDSGNTIYF
len: 13; v_gene: TRBV30; j_gene: TRBJ1-2; CDR3aa: CAWNTAGWGGYTF